The 10 T cell receptor beta chains below all came from one sample that was sequenced in a study of OX40 agonist ivuxolimab in advanced cancers. TCRdb's copy holds only in-frame clones and misses some; the assay was immunoSEQ multiplex PCR. Altogether about 26,000 clones are present, roughly 80% being singletons, with the ten largest covering less than 15%. Sequenced here: CD4+ or CD8+ T cells sorted from blood, sampled in a trial of the OX40 agonist ivuxolimab. These receptors were collected from an adult with an advanced solid tumor such as melanoma, head and neck, liver or kidney cancer.

This clone is labeled medium-sized. The gene calls are TRBV10-3 and TRBJ1-1, with a tentative D call TRBD1 (6 bases). Per germline, CDR1 ENHRY and CDR2 SYGVKD. The CDR3 length is 16 residues. V was trimmed by 2 bases and J by 0 bases, leaving 13 bases between them. DNA of the CDR3: TGTGCCATCAGTGAGGGTGGGGGGCGAATGAACACTGAAGCTTTCTTT. This translates into CAISEGGGRMNTEAFF.

The V and J genes are TRBV19 and TRBJ1-2; 8 bases align to TRBD1. Germline V lookup: CDR1 LNHDA, CDR2 SQIVND (reference sequence). With 4 bases clipped from V and 4 bases from J, the junction kept 8 bases outside the gene matches. The CDR3 extends over 15 amino acids. The CDR3 DNA follows: TGTGCCAGTAGTACGGACAGGGAGGGGACCTATGGCTACACCTTC. This encodes CASSTDREGTYGYTF.

The chain combines TRBV19 with TRBJ2-7, with D possibly being TRBD1 or TRBD2 (5 bases each). The germline V gene encodes CDR1 LNHDA and CDR2 SQIVND (reference sequence). Trimming took off 7 bases at V and 4 bases at J, with 11 bases between the two ends. This CDR3 is built from 12 residues. CDR3 in DNA: TGTGCCAGTATCGGGGACGGATACGAGCAGTACTTC. It specifies CASIGDGYEQYF.

This clone is categorized as medium-sized. The CDR3 nucleotides read TGTGCCAGTAGTATAGGGGGGTTCCAGTACGAGCAGTACTTC. Protein: CASSIGGFQYEQYF. The chain employs TRBV19 and TRBJ2-7; perhaps D is TRBD1 or TRBD2 (5 bases each). This CDR3 spans 14 amino acids. Germline CDR1 reads LNHDA; CDR2 reads SQIVND (reference sequence). Trimming removed 1 base from V and 4 bases from J, with 11 bases in between.

The chain is built from TRBV5-4 and TRBJ1-3; D remains ambiguous. Looked up from germline, CDR1 is SGHNT and CDR2 is YYREEE (reference sequence). Trimming pared 5 bases from V and 2 bases from J, leaving 8 bases between. There are 13 residues in the CDR3. The CDR3 protein is CASREITGNTIYF. As DNA, the CDR3 is TGTGCCAGCAGAGAGATAACTGGAAACACCATATATTTT.

The CDR3 DNA sequence: TGCGCCAGCAGCCAAGTACAGGGAAGACAGCCCCAGCATTTT. Translated: CASSQVQGRQPQHF. The chain carries TRBV4-1 and TRBJ1-5; D possibly corresponds to TRBD1 (6 bases). The CDR3 is 14 residues long. V was pared by 1 base and J by 7 bases, with 11 bases between. CDR1 and CDR2 from the germline V gene are MGHRA and YSYEKL.

The J gene is TRBJ1-1, the V gene TRBV6-5; D is possibly TRBD1 (5 bases). Germline V CDR1 and CDR2: MNHEY, SVGAGI. CDR3 length equals 13 residues. V was cut by 3 bases and J by 5 bases, with 10 bases left in between. The CDR3 reads CASSYFGGTEAFF. The DNA for the CDR3 is TGTGCCAGCAGTTATTTTGGGGGGACTGAAGCTTTCTTT.

This sequence joins TRBV19 and TRBJ1-1; weak D call: TRBD1 (5 bases). V was cut by 5 bases and J by 5 bases, with 18 bases left in between. The CDR3 contains 15 residues. CDR1 LNHDA and CDR2 SQIVND come from the germline V gene (reference sequence). This CDR3 reads CASSPGSRGYTEAFF. CDR3 DNA sequence: TGTGCCAGTAGTCCCGGCAGTCGGGGCTATACTGAAGCTTTCTTT.

The chain recombines TRBV13 with TRBJ2-3, with D unclear. V gave up 0 bases and J gave up 2 bases, with 9 bases separating them. Germline CDR1 is PRHDT and CDR2 is FYEKMQ (reference sequence). The length of the CDR3 is 15 residues. CDR3 sequence (DNA): TGTGCCAGCAGCTTAGGCCCGGGTATCACAGATACGCAGTATTTT. It is translated as CASSLGPGITDTQYF.

The rearrangement uses TRBV13 and TRBJ1-4; TRBD1 aligns across 7 bases. The CDR3 extends over 14 amino acids. CDR1 is PRHDT, CDR2 FYEKMQ, per germline (reference sequence). V shed 6 bases, J shed 0 bases, and the junction held 1 base outside the gene matches. The CDR3 loop is CASSRGPTNEKLFF. The DNA of the CDR3 is TGTGCCAGCAGTAGGGGGCCAACTAATGAAAAACTGTTTTTT.